The clone carrying this TCR beta chain was seen a handful of times. The time point is: pre-sensitization, week 0. The treatment was: therapeutic diphenylcyclopropenone sensitization with weekly scalp DPC. Donors were 18 to 70-year-old alopecia patients suitable for DPC. This sample is drawn from a study of human T cells and chemical hapten exposure. The junction had 9 bases not matched to a gene; V was cut back by 4 bases and J by 2 bases. Per germline, CDR1 LGHNA and CDR2 YNFKEQ. This CDR3 contains 18 residues. In the original processing: Per-sample TCR counts ranged from roughly 20,000 to 700,000, median roughly 98,000. TCRdb reprocessed the RACE reads via MiXCR and lists one record per CDR3 protein. The V and J calls and clone size come from TCRdb's table, not from the authors' own analysis. Of around 260,000 distinct CDR3 sequences in the sample, roughly 8.9% are singletons; the top ten hold over 2%.

Sequencing used whole blood, obtained in connection with sensitization to the hapten diphenylcyclopropenone (DPC). This TCR derives from a woman between 40 and 55 years old with alopecia areata. Some clones in this sample may be carry-over from other donors' samples. V is TRBV4-2 and J is TRBJ2-6, with 9 bases that match TRBD1. CDR3 amino acids: CASSPGQGITTGANVLTF. In DNA form, the CDR3 reads TGTGCCAGCAGCCCGGGACAGGGAATCACTACTGGGGCCAACGTCCTGACTTTC.